This TCR beta chain was obtained from a study of OX40 agonist ivuxolimab in advanced cancers. Baseline, cycle 4 day 1, and cycle 7 day 1 were the blood sampling points. Regarding the study as a whole: Also showing low normalized T-cell clonal expansion were some of the nonresponders. Researchers report that CD8+ T cells had, on average, more expanded clones than CD4+.

This clone was recorded only once. Its target is not known. Assay used: immunoSEQ multiplex PCR; TCRdb lists only in-frame clones, some missing. The data show around 84,000 clones, about four fifths seen once. This sequence originates from an adult with an advanced solid tumor such as melanoma, head and neck, liver or kidney cancer. This material consisted of CD4+ or CD8+ T cells sorted from blood, taken in a trial of the OX40 agonist ivuxolimab.

The CDR3, as DNA: TGTGCCAGCAGCTTGGTCGGCGGGGATGAGCAGTTCTTC. Its translation is CASSLVGGDEQFF. The chain links TRBV5-4 to TRBJ2-1, with D tentatively TRBD2 (6 bases). Germline CDR1 is SGHNT and CDR2 is YYREEE (reference sequence). V lost 0 bases, J lost 8 bases, and 9 bases lay in between. This CDR3 spans 13 amino acids. Based on the CDR3 plus reference TRBV5-4 and TRBJ2-1, the full variable domain is ETGVTQSPTHLIKTRGQQVTLRCSSQSGHNTVSWYQQALGQGPQFIFQYYREEENGRGNFPPRFSGLQFPNYSSELNVNALELDDSALYLCASSLVGGDEQFFGPGTRLTVL.